This entry concerns a single T cell receptor beta chain. V was trimmed by 0 bases and J by 4 bases, leaving 9 bases between them. This CDR3 region has 14 residues. Looked up from germline, CDR1 is LGHDT and CDR2 is YNNKEL (reference sequence). Only in-frame clones appear in the TCRdb table, and some are missing; sequencing was by immunoSEQ multiplex PCR. Among about 130,000 clones listed, around 90% were seen once. These data belong to a study of control samples from healthy donors and cancer patients. The J gene is TRBJ2-5, the V gene TRBV3-1 (or the pseudogene TRBV3-2); D not resolved. This TCR was sampled from a man aged 18 to 35 in good health. The sequencing sample was made of blood. The CDR3, as DNA: TGTGCCAGCAGCCAAGATCCTATGGGAGAGACCCAGTACTTC. Translation gives CASSQDPMGETQYF.